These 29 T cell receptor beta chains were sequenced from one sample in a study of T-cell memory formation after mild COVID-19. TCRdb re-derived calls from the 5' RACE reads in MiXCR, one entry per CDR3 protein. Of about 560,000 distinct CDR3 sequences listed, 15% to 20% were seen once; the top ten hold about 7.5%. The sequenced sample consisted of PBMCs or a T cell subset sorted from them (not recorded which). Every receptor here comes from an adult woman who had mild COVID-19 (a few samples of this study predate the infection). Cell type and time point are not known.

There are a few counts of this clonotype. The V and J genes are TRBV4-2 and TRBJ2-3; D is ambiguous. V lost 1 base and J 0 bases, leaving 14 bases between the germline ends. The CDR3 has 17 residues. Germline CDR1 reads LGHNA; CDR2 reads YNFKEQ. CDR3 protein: CASSQGWQRLSTDTQYF. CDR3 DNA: TGTGCCAGCAGCCAAGGGTGGCAGCGCCTAAGCACAGATACGCAGTATTTT.

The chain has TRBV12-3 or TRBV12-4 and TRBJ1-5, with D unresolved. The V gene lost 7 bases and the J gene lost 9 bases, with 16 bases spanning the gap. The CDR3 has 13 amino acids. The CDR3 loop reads CASNQRRGGPQHF. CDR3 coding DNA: TGTGCCAGCAACCAAAGGCGGGGAGGGCCCCAGCATTTT.

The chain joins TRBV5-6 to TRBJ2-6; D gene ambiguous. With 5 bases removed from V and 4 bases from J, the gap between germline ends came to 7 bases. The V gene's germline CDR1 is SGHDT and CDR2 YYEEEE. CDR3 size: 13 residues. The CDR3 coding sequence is TGTGCCAGCAGGCAGGAGGGGGCCAACGTCCTGACTTTC. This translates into CASRQEGANVLTF.

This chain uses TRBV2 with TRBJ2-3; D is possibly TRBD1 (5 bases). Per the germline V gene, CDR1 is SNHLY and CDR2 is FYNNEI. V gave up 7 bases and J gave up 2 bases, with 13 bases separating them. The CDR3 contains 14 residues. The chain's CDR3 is CASNQGVTTDTQYF. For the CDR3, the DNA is TGTGCCAGCAATCAGGGCGTGACCACAGATACGCAGTATTTT.

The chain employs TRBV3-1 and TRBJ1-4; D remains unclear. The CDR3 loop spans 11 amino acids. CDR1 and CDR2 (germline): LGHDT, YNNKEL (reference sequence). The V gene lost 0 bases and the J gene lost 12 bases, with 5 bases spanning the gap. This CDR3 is CASSQDAELFF. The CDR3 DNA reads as TGTGCCAGCAGCCAAGACGCGGAACTGTTTTTT.

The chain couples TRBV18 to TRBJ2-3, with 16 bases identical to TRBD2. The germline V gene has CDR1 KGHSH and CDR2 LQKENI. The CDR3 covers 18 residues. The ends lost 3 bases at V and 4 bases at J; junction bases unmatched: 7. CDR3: CASSPLPGTSGRADTQYF. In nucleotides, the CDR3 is TGTGCCAGCTCACCTCTCCCCGGGACTAGCGGGAGGGCAGATACGCAGTATTTT.

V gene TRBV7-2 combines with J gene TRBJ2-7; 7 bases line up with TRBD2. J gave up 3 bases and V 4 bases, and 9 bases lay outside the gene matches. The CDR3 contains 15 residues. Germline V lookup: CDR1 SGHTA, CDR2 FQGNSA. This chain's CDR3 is CASSSFRAGSYEQYF. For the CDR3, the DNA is TGTGCCAGCAGCTCCTTTAGAGCGGGGAGCTACGAGCAGTACTTC.

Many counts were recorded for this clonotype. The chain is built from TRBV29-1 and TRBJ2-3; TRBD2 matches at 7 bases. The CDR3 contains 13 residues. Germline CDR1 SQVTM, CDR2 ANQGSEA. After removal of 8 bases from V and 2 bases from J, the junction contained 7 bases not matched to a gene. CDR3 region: CSYGLVDTDTQYF. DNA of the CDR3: TGCAGCTACGGACTAGTCGACACAGATACGCAGTATTTT.

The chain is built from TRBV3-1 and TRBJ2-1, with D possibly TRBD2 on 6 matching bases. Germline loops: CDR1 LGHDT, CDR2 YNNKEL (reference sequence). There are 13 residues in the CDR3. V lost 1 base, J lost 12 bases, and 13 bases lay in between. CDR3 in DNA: TGTGCCAGCAGCCAAGTCCTTGCGGGGAGGCAGTTCTTC. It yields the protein CASSQVLAGRQFF.

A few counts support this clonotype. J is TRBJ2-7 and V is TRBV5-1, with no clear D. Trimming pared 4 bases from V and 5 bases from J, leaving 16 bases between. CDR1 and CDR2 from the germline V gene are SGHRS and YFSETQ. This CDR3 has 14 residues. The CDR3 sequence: CASSPYGESDEQYF. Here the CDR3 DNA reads TGCGCCAGCAGCCCCTATGGGGAATCGGACGAGCAGTACTTC. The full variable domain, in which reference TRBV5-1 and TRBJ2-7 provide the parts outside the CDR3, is KAGVTQTPRYLIKTRGQQVTLSCSPISGHRSVSWYQQTPGQGLQFLFEYFSETQRNKGNFPGRFSGRQFSNSRSEMNVSTLELGDSALYLCASSPYGESDEQYFGPGTRLTVT.

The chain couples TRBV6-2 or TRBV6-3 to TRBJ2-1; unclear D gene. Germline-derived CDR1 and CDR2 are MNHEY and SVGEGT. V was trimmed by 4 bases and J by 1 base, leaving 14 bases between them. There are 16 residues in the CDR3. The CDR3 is CASSSDSKGSYNEQFF. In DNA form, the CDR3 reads TGTGCCAGCAGTTCTGATTCCAAAGGGTCCTACAATGAGCAGTTCTTC.

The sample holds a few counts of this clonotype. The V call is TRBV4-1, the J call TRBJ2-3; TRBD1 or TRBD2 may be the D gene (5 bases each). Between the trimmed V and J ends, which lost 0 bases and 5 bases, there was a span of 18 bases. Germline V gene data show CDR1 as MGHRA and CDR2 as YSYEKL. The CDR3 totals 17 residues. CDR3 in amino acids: CASSQERSGQVKDTQYF. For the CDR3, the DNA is TGCGCCAGCAGCCAAGAAAGGTCGGGGCAGGTGAAAGATACGCAGTATTTT.

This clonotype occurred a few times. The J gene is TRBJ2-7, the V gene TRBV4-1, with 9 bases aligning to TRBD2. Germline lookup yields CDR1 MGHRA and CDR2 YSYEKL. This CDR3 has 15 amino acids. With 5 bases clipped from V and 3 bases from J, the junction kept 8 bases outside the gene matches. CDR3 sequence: CASSGGTSTYYEQYF. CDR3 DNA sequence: TGCGCCAGCAGCGGTGGGACTAGCACCTACTACGAGCAGTACTTC.

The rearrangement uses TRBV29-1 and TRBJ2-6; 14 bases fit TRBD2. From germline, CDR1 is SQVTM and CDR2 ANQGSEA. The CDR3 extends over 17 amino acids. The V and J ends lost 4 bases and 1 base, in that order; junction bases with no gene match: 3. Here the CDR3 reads CSVVGTSGRSGANVLTF. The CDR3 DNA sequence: TGCAGCGTTGTCGGGACTAGCGGGAGATCTGGGGCCAACGTCCTGACTTTC.

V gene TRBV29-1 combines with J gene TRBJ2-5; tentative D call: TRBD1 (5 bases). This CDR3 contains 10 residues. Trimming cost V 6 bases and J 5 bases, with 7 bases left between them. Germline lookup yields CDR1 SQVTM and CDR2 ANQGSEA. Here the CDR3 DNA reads TGCAGCGTAACAGGCGAGACCCAGTACTTC. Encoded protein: CSVTGETQYF.

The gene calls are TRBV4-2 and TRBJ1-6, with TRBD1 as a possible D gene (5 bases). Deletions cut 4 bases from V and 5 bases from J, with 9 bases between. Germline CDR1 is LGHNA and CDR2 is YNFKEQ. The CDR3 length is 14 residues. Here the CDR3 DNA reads TGTGCCAGCAGCCTCCAGGGTAATAATTCACCCCTCCACTTT. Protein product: CASSLQGNNSPLHF.

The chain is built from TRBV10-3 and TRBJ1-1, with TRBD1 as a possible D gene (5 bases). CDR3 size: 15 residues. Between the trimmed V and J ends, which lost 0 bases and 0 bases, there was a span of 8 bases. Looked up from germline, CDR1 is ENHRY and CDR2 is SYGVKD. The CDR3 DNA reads TGTGCCATCAGTGAGTCTTGGGGGGTGAACACTGAAGCTTTCTTT. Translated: CAISESWGVNTEAFF.

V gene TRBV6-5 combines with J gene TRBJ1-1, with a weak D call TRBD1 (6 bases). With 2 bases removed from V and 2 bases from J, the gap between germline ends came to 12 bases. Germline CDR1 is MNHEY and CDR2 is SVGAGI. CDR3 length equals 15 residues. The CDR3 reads CASSYTRTANTEAFF. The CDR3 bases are TGTGCCAGCAGTTACACTCGGACAGCAAACACTGAAGCTTTCTTT.

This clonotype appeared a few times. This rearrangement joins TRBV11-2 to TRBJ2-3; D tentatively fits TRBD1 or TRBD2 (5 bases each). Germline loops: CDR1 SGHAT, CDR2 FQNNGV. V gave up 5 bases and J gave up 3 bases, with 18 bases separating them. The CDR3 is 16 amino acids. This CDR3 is CASSRSIGGRTDTQYF. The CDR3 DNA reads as TGTGCCAGCAGCCGATCTATTGGGGGTAGGACAGATACGCAGTATTTT. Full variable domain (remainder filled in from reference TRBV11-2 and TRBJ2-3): EAGVAQSPRYKIIEKRQSVAFWCNPISGHATLYWYQQILGQGPKLLIQFQNNGVVDDSQLPKDRFSAERLKGVDSTLKIQPAKLEDSAVYLCASSRSIGGRTDTQYFGPGTRLTVL.

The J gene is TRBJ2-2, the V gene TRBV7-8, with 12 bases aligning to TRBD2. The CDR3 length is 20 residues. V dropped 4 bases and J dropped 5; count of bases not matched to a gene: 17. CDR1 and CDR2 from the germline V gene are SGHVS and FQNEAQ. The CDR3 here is CASSSAQTSGSDKTTGELFF. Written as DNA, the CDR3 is TGTGCCAGCAGCTCAGCCCAGACTAGCGGGAGCGATAAAACTACCGGGGAGCTGTTTTTT. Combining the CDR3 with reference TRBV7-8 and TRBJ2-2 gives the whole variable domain GAGVSQSPRYKVAKRGQDVALRCDPISGHVSLFWYQQALGQGPEFLTYFQNEAQLDKSGLPSDRFFAERPEGSVSTLKIQRTQQEDSAVYLCASSSAQTSGSDKTTGELFFGEGSRLTVL.

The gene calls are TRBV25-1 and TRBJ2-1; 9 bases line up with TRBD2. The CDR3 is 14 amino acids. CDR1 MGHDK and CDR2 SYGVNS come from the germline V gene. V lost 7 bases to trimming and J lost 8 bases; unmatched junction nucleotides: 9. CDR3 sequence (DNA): TGTGCCAGCATGGGGCGGGAGGGGGGCCATGAGCAGTTCTTC. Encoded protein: CASMGREGGHEQFF.

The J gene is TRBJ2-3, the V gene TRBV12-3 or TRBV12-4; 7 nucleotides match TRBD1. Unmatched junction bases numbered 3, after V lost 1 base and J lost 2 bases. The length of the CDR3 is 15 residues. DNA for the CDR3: TGTGCCAGCAGTTTAGACAGGGGATACACAGATACGCAGTATTTT. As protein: CASSLDRGYTDTQYF.

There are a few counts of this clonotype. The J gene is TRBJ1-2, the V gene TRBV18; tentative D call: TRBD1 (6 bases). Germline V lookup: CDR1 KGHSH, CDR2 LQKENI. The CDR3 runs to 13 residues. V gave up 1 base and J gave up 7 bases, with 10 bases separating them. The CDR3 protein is CASSPRGAGGYTF. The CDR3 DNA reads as TGTGCCAGCTCACCACGGGGGGCAGGTGGCTACACCTTC.

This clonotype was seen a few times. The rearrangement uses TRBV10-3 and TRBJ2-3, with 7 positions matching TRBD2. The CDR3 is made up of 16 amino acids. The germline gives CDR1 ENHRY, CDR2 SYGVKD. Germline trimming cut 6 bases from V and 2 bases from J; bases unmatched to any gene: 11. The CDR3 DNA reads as TGTGCCATCAGCCCGGTGGGGGGGGAAGTCACAGATACGCAGTATTTT. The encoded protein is CAISPVGGEVTDTQYF.

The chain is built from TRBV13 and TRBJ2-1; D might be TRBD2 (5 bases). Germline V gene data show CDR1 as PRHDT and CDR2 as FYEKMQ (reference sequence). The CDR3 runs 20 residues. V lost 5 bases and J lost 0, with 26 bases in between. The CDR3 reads CASSRTGITFSESSYNEQFF. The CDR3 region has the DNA TGTGCCAGCAGCCGTACCGGGATTACATTTTCGGAGAGCTCCTACAATGAGCAGTTCTTC.

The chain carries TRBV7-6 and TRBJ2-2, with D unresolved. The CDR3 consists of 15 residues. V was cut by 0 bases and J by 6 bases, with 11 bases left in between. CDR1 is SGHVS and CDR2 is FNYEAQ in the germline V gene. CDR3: CASSLAELSAGELFF. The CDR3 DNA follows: TGTGCCAGCAGCTTAGCTGAGTTGTCGGCCGGGGAGCTGTTTTTT.

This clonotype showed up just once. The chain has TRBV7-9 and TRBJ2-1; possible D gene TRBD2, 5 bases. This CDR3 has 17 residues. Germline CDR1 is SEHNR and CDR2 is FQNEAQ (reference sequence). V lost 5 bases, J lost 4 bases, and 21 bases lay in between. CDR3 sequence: CASSPGSWVRKYNEQFF. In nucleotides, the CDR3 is TGTGCCAGCAGCCCGGGGTCATGGGTCCGAAAGTACAATGAGCAGTTCTTC.

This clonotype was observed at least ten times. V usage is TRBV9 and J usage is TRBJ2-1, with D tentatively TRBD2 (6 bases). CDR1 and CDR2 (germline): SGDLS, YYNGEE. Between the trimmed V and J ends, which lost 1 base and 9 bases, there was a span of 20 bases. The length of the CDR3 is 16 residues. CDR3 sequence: CASSVTGDPPSFEQFF. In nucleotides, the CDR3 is TGTGCCAGCAGCGTAACGGGGGACCCACCTTCCTTTGAGCAGTTCTTC.

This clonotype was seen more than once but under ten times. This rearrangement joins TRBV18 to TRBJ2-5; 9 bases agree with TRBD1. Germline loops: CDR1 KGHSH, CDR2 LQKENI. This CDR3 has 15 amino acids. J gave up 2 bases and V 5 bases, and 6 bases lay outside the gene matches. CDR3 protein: CASSAGTGWQETQYF. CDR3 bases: TGTGCCAGCTCAGCCGGGACAGGGTGGCAAGAGACCCAGTACTTC. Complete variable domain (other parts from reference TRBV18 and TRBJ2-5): NAGVMQNPRHLVRRRGQEARLRCSPMKGHSHVYWYRQLPEEGLKFMVYLQKENIIDESGMPKERFSAEFPKEGPSILRIQQVVRGDSAAYFCASSAGTGWQETQYFGPGTRLLVL.